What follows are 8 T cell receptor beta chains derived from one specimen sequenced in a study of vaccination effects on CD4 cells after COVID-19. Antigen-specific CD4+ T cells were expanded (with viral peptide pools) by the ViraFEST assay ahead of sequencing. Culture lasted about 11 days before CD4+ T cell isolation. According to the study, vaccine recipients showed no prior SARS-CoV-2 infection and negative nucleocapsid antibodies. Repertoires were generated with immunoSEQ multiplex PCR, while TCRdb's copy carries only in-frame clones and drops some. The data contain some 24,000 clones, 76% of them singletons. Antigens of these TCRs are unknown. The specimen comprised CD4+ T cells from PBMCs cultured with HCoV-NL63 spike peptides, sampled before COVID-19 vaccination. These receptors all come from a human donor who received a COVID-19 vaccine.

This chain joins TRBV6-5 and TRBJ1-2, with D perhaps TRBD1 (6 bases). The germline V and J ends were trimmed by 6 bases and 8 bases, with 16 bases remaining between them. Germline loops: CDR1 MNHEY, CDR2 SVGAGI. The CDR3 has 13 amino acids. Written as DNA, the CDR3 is TGTGCCAGCAGGGCGGACAGCCTCTTGGGCTACACCTTC. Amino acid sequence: CASRADSLLGYTF.

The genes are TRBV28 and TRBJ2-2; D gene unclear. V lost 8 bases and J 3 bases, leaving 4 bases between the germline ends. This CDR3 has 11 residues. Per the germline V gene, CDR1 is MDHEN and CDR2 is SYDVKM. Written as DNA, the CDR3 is TGTGCCAGCGGACACACCGGGGAGCTGTTTTTT. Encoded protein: CASGHTGELFF.

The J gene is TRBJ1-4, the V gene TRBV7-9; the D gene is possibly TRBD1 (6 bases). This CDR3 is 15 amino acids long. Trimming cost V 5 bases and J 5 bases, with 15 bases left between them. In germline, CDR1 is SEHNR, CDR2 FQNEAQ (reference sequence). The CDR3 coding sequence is TGTGCCAGCAGCCTACAGACAGGCCACAATGAAAAACTGTTTTTT. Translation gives CASSLQTGHNEKLFF.

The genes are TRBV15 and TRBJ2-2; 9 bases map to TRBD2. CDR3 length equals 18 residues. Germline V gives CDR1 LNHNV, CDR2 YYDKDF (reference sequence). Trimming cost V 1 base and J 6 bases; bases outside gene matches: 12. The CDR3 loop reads CATSRGKRGAVPAGELFF. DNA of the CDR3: TGTGCCACCAGCAGAGGGAAGCGGGGGGCCGTCCCCGCCGGGGAGCTGTTTTTT.

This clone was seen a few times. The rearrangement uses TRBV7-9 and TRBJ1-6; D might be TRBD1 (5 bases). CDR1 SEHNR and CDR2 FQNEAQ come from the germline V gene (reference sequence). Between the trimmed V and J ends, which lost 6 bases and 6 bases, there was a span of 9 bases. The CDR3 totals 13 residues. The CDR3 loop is CASSGGSNSPLHF. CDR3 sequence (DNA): TGTGCCAGCAGTGGGGGGAGTAATTCACCCCTCCACTTT.

Here the CDR3 DNA reads TGTGCCAGCAGGACAGGGGACACCTACGAGCAGTACTTC. Protein: CASRTGDTYEQYF. V is TRBV2 and J is TRBJ2-7; 8 bases agree with TRBD1. Trimming removed 6 bases from V and 2 bases from J; junction bases left unmatched: 3. Germline V gene data show CDR1 as SNHLY and CDR2 as FYNNEI. This CDR3 has 13 amino acids. The variable domain in full, with the rest retrieved from reference TRBV2 and TRBJ2-7, is EPEVTQTPSHQVTQMGQEVILRCVPISNHLYFYWYRQILGQKVEFLVSFYNNEISEKSEIFDDQFSVERPDGSNFTLKIRSTKLEDSAMYFCASRTGDTYEQYFGPGTRLTVT.

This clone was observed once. The CDR3 sequence: CASSPPSNSPLHF. CDR3 sequence (DNA): TGTGCCAGCAGTCCCCCCTCGAACTCACCCCTCCACTTT. The chain has TRBV6-5 and TRBJ1-6; no reliable D call. The CDR3 length is 13 residues. The V end lost 5 bases, the J end lost 10 bases, and 12 bases lay between the germline ends. Germline V CDR1 and CDR2: MNHEY, SVGAGI.

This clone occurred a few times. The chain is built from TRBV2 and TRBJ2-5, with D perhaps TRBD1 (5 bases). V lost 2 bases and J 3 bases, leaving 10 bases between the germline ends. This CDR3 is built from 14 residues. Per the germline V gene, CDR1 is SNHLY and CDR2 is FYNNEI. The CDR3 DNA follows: TGTGCCAGCAGTGAATTGGGCAGGGAAGAGACCCAGTACTTC. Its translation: CASSELGREETQYF.